What follows describes a single TCR beta chain. This record belongs to a study of blood T cell repertoires in COVID-19. At the level of the study: In each case, the material was cDNA or gDNA derived from T cells, B-cell-depleted T cells, or PBMCs.

Repertoires were generated with immunoSEQ multiplex PCR, while TCRdb's copy carries only in-frame clones and drops some. The table has 100,000 to 150,000 clones, about 85% seen once. The sequence was obtained from a man older than 75 with active or convalescent COVID-19. Sequencing input: peripheral blood.

This chain's CDR3 is CASSQEDSSGSSDTQYF. CDR3 DNA sequence: TGTGCCAGCAGCCAAGAAGACTCTAGCGGGAGTTCAGATACGCAGTATTTT. The gene calls are TRBV4-2 and TRBJ2-3; 10 bases align to TRBD2. CDR1 is LGHNA, CDR2 YNFKEQ, per germline. V shed 0 bases and J 4 bases; nucleotides not matched to a gene: 7. The CDR3 is 17 residues long.